The source of this T cell receptor (beta chain) is a study of blood T cell repertoires in COVID-19. Study background: Spain, Italy and the United States supplied samples that represented acute and convalescent COVID-19. Sample material is recorded as cDNA or gDNA derived from T cells, B-cell-depleted T cells, or PBMCs.

Germline CDR1 and CDR2: DFQATT and SNEGSKA (reference sequence). V shed 3 bases and J 7 bases; nucleotides not matched to a gene: 8. The CDR3 runs to 13 residues. Original handling: Amplification of reference gene primers provided the estimated nucleated cell counts. Clones were read by immunoSEQ multiplex PCR, and TCRdb kept only the in-frame ones, dropping some. For V, J and clone size, that table is used; D and trimming come from the DNA. The table includes some 200,000 clones, 70% to 90% detected once. The count of this clone is one. This TCR derives from a woman aged 40 to 50 with acute or convalescent COVID-19. The gene calls are TRBV20-1 and TRBJ1-1, with 7 positions matching TRBD1. The sample was peripheral blood. CDR3 region: CSASRQGVGEAFF. The CDR3 DNA reads TGCAGTGCTAGTCGACAGGGTGTAGGTGAAGCTTTCTTT.